The 15 T cell receptor beta chains presented below share a single source sample, sequenced in a study of regulatory T cells in long-lasting Graves disease. The sample's time point: persistent/refractory GD, antithyroid drugs over 5 years with positive TRAb. The TCR library used RNA extracted from PBMCs. According to the study, TCR beta libraries were built with iRepertoire HTBI primers and CDR3-region Arm-PCR. MiXCR, run by TCRdb on the multiplex PCR reads, gives a single entry per CDR3 protein. The sample holds fewer than 400,000 distinct CDR3 sequences, less than 20% seen once. The source was peripheral blood mononuclear cells (PBMCs), collected when the disease was refractory, from a patient treated with antithyroid drugs. Receptors originate from a female donor with Graves disease.

This clonotype was observed a handful of times. This chain joins TRBV11-2 and TRBJ2-2; 10 bases match TRBD2. The CDR3 runs 15 residues. Germline V gives CDR1 SGHAT, CDR2 FQNNGV. Germline trimming cut 5 bases from V and 5 bases from J; bases unmatched to any gene: 5. CDR3: CASSTLAGSTGELFF. The CDR3, as DNA: TGTGCCAGCAGCACACTAGCGGGAAGTACCGGGGAGCTGTTTTTT. Supplemented by reference TRBV11-2 and TRBJ2-2, the full variable domain reads EAGVAQSPRYKIIEKRQSVAFWCNPISGHATLYWYQQILGQGPKLLIQFQNNGVVDDSQLPKDRFSAERLKGVDSTLKIQPAKLEDSAVYLCASSTLAGSTGELFFGEGSRLTVL.

The gene calls are TRBV7-9 and TRBJ2-3; 10 positions match TRBD2. V dropped 5 bases and J dropped 1; count of bases not matched to a gene: 0. CDR3 length: 14 residues. Germline loops: CDR1 SEHNR, CDR2 FQNEAQ (reference sequence). CDR3 region: CASSGLAGTDTQYF. DNA of the CDR3: TGTGCCAGCAGCGGACTAGCGGGCACAGATACGCAGTATTTT. Looking up the rest from reference TRBV7-9 and TRBJ2-3 gives the full variable domain: DTGVSQNPRHKITKRGQNVTFRCDPISEHNRLYWYRQTLGQGPEFLTYFQNEAQLEKSRLLSDRFSAERPKGSFSTLEIQRTEQGDSAMYLCASSGLAGTDTQYFGPGTRLTVL.

The J gene is TRBJ2-2, the V gene TRBV4-1; 7 nucleotides align to TRBD1. CDR3 length: 16 amino acids. Germline lookup yields CDR1 MGHRA and CDR2 YSYEKL. The trim removed 2 bases at V and 4 bases at J, leaving 7 bases unmatched. For the CDR3, the DNA is TGCGCCAGCAGCCAAAGCTCGACAGGGAGCACCGGGGAGCTGTTTTTT. It encodes CASSQSSTGSTGELFF.

There are a few counts of this clonotype. This chain uses TRBV2 with TRBJ2-6; 10 positions match TRBD2. V shed 5 bases, J shed 0 bases, and the junction held 16 bases outside the gene matches. There are 21 residues in the CDR3. Germline-derived CDR1 and CDR2 are SNHLY and FYNNEI. The CDR3 loop is CASSTKPGLAPSHSGANVLTF. The CDR3, as DNA: TGTGCCAGCAGTACTAAGCCGGGACTAGCGCCTAGCCACTCTGGGGCCAACGTCCTGACTTTC.

This clonotype was detected ten times or more. This chain links TRBV28 with TRBJ1-1; D remains ambiguous. The CDR3 totals 20 residues. V lost 5 bases and J 1 base, leaving 29 bases between the germline ends. Looked up from germline, CDR1 is MDHEN and CDR2 is SYDVKM. The CDR3 DNA reads TGTGCCAGCAGTCTCTCCCCTCGGACCAGCCAAGCCATGAGGAACACTGAAGCTTTCTTT. It encodes CASSLSPRTSQAMRNTEAFF.

CDR3 DNA sequence: TGCGCCAGCAGCCCGGGACAGGGGCGGACTAATGAAAAACTGTTTTTT. Its translation: CASSPGQGRTNEKLFF. The gene calls are TRBV5-1 and TRBJ1-4, with 10 bases matching TRBD1. Trimming removed 4 bases from V and 2 bases from J; junction bases left unmatched: 5. The germline gives CDR1 SGHRS, CDR2 YFSETQ. The CDR3 loop spans 16 amino acids.

This clonotype has at least ten counts. The rearrangement joins TRBV18 to TRBJ1-4; the match to TRBD1 covers 9 bases. CDR3 size: 17 residues. V gave up 0 bases and J gave up 0 bases; unmatched junction bases: 2. Per germline, CDR1 KGHSH and CDR2 LQKENI. CDR3: CASSPPGQGATNEKLFF. The CDR3, as DNA: TGTGCCAGCTCACCACCGGGACAGGGTGCAACTAATGAAAAACTGTTTTTT.

The table lists this clonotype with many counts. The chain employs TRBV6-2 or TRBV6-3 and TRBJ1-2, with unresolved D. This CDR3 region has 14 residues. The germline gives CDR1 MNHEY, CDR2 SVGEGT. The ends were cut back, 6 bases at V and 5 bases at J, with 16 bases in the middle. CDR3 nucleotide sequence: TGTGCCAGCAGCATCATTCAACAAGGGTATGGCTACACCTTC. It encodes CASSIIQQGYGYTF.

V and J are TRBV7-9 and TRBJ2-7; possibly TRBD1 or TRBD2 for D (5 bases each). CDR3 length equals 14 residues. Germline assignment: CDR1 SEHNR and CDR2 FQNEAQ (reference sequence). With 4 bases removed from V and 4 bases from J, the gap between germline ends came to 14 bases. DNA of the CDR3: TGTGCCAGCAGCTCGGGGCTTCAAATTTACGAGCAGTACTTC. It codes for CASSSGLQIYEQYF.

This clonotype has at least ten counts. The chain carries TRBV20-1 and TRBJ2-7; D unclear. The CDR3 spans 11 residues. Germline V gene lookup returns CDR1 DFQATT and CDR2 SNEGSKA (reference sequence). Trimming pared 5 bases from V and 3 bases from J, leaving 8 bases between. In DNA form, the CDR3 reads TGCAGTGCTGATACCGACTACGAGCAGTACTTC. Protein sequence: CSADTDYEQYF.

Only a few counts were recorded for this clonotype. The CDR3 protein is CASSFRGTTGELFF. The CDR3 coding sequence is TGTGCCAGCAGCTTCCGGGGGACCACCGGGGAGCTGTTTTTT. The chain recombines TRBV7-8 with TRBJ2-2, with a possible D match to TRBD2 (6 bases). Trimming took 3 bases from V and 4 from J, leaving 9 bases between them. This CDR3 region has 14 residues. Germline CDR1 SGHVS, CDR2 FQNEAQ.

This chain connects TRBV27 to TRBJ2-5; 8 bases line up with TRBD1. The germline gives CDR1 MNHEY, CDR2 SMNVEV (reference sequence). With 5 bases clipped from V and 0 bases from J, the junction kept 5 bases outside the gene matches. CDR3 length: 15 residues. CDR3 in amino acids: CASSRGTGYQETQYF. CDR3 bases: TGTGCCAGCAGTAGAGGGACAGGCTACCAAGAGACCCAGTACTTC.

V and J are TRBV29-1 and TRBJ1-5; TRBD1 might be the D (5 bases). The CDR3 is 13 residues long. The germline V gene encodes CDR1 SQVTM and CDR2 ANQGSEA. V dropped 6 bases and J dropped 1 base, with 10 bases sitting between them. The CDR3 nucleotides read TGCAGCGTGGCCCGGGACAGCAATCAGCCCCAGCATTTT. Residues: CSVARDSNQPQHF.

The chain combines TRBV9 with TRBJ1-2; perhaps TRBD1 as D (5 bases). Trimming took off 4 bases at V and 5 bases at J, with 12 bases between the two ends. CDR3 size: 13 residues. Germline V CDR1 and CDR2: SGDLS, YYNGEE. For the CDR3, the DNA is TGTGCCAGCAGCCGGGGCCTTGGGTATGGCTACACCTTC. It encodes CASSRGLGYGYTF.

The chain is built from TRBV3-1 and TRBJ2-7; D gene unclear. Germline V gene lookup returns CDR1 LGHDT and CDR2 YNNKEL (reference sequence). The V and J ends lost 4 bases and 3 bases respectively, with 16 bases between them. The CDR3 is 15 residues long. The CDR3: CASSLYTGSDYEQYF. The CDR3, as DNA: TGTGCCAGCAGCCTATATACGGGCTCGGACTACGAGCAGTACTTC.